These T cell receptor beta chains were read from a single sample in a study of blood T cell repertoires in COVID-19. Profiled with immunoSEQ multiplex PCR; TCRdb holds only in-frame clones, not every one. Of about 380,000 clones in the sample, 90% were seen once. Sequenced material: peripheral blood. Receptors originate from a man between 18 and 35 years old with active or convalescent COVID-19. The CDR3 runs from the conserved cysteine through the conserved F or W. Fields, in order: clone size, D gene, CDR3 length, V gene, J gene, CDR3 protein, CDR3 DNA. A D gene is named only where the DNA matches it firmly. Some rows mark clone size as missing; the rest say once, few, many or name a class of expanded clone.

-	-	13	TRBV27	TRBJ1-1	CASSRGDITEAFF	TGTGCCAGCAGTCGGGGGGATATCACTGAAGCTTTCTTT
-	TRBD2	15	TRBV27	TRBJ2-5	CASSLLADIQETQYF	TGTGCCAGCAGTTTACTAGCGGATATCCAAGAGACCCAGTACTTC
-	TRBD1	16	TRBV19	TRBJ1-1	CASSIYFRDRSTEAFF	TGTGCCAGTAGTATATATTTTCGGGACAGGAGCACTGAAGCTTTCTTT
-	TRBD2	16	TRBV27	TRBJ2-1	CASSLSPSGADNEQFF	TGTGCCAGCAGTTTATCTCCCAGCGGGGCTGACAATGAGCAGTTCTTC
-	-	13	TRBV7-3	TRBJ2-2	CASSPSSTGELFF	TGTGCCAGCAGCCCTAGCTCCACCGGGGAGCTGTTTTTT
-	-	13	TRBV5-1	TRBJ2-5	CASSPGYQETQYF	TGCGCCAGCAGCCCAGGGTACCAAGAGACCCAGTACTTC
-	TRBD2	14	TRBV20-1	TRBJ2-1	CSASKPSGMNEQFF	TGCAGTGCTAGTAAGCCTAGCGGGATGAATGAGCAGTTCTTC
-	-	14	TRBV7-2	TRBJ1-2	CASSPVQGSYGYTF	TGTGCCAGCAGTCCTGTCCAGGGGAGCTATGGCTACACCTTC
once	-	13	TRBV28	TRBJ2-7	CASTSGVGLEGYF	TGTGCCAGCACCTCGGGAGTGGGCCTGGAGGGGTACTTC
-	TRBD2	16	TRBV9	TRBJ2-5	CASSVGGLAVQETQYF	TGTGCCAGCAGCGTAGGGGGACTAGCGGTACAAGAGACCCAGTACTTC
-	TRBD2	17	TRBV15	TRBJ2-1	CATSRAELAGTYNEQFF	TGTGCCACCAGCAGAGCAGAACTAGCGGGGACCTACAATGAGCAGTTCTTC
-	-	15	TRBV7-3	TRBJ2-3	CASSPDGLHTDTQYF	TGTGCCAGCAGCCCAGATGGGCTCCACACAGATACGCAGTATTTT
-	TRBD2	18	TRBV28	TRBJ2-5	CASSSLNGGRAYQETQYF	TGTGCCAGCAGTTCCCTCAATGGCGGGAGGGCTTATCAAGAGACCCAGTACTTC
once	-	15	TRBV4-2	TRBJ2-5	CASSQENAGVETQYF	TGTGCCAGCAGCCAAGAGAATGCAGGGGTAGAGACCCAGTACTTC
-	TRBD1	16	TRBV5-6	TRBJ2-7	CASSKDRGASSYEQYF	TGTGCCAGCAGTAAGGACAGGGGTGCGAGCTCCTACGAGCAGTACTTC
-	TRBD1	15	TRBV3-1/TRBV3-2	TRBJ1-5	CASSQTGGSNQPQHF	TGTGCCAGCAGCCAAACAGGGGGTAGCAATCAGCCCCAGCATTTT
-	TRBD2	17	TRBV11-3	TRBJ2-3	CASSGTTSGGFTDTQYF	TGTGCCAGCAGCGGTACTACTAGCGGGGGGTTCACAGATACGCAGTATTTT
-	-	16	TRBV11-2	TRBJ2-1	CASSPLLASSYNEQFF	TGTGCCAGCAGCCCCCTACTAGCCAGCTCCTACAATGAGCAGTTCTTC
-	-	18	TRBV24-1	TRBJ1-5	CATSDSLGARERFQPQHF	TGTGCCACCAGTGATTCCTTAGGGGCCCGGGAGCGGTTTCAGCCCCAGCATTTT
-	-	15	TRBV7-3	TRBJ2-1	CASSLTSGLYNEQFF	TGTGCCAGCAGCTTAACCAGCGGACTCTACAATGAGCAGTTCTTC
few	-	15	TRBV14	TRBJ1-1	CASSQAVEGRTEAFF	TGTGCCAGCAGCCAAGCTGTGGAGGGGCGAACTGAAGCTTTCTTT
-	-	15	TRBV6-2/TRBV6-3	TRBJ2-3	CASSYGRPSTDTQYF	TGTGCCAGCAGTTACGGGCGTCCTAGCACAGATACGCAGTATTTT
once	TRBD1	16	TRBV4-3	TRBJ2-1	CASSQDNAPIGQGTFF	TGCGCCAGCAGCCAAGACAATGCGCCTATCGGACAGGGAACGTTCTTC
-	TRBD2	14	TRBV5-1	TRBJ2-1	CASSLASGGKEQFF	TGCGCCAGCAGCTTGGCTAGCGGGGGGAAAGAGCAGTTCTTC
-	-	19	TRBV2	TRBJ1-3	CASSEKIFEGRSSGNTIYF	TGTGCCAGCAGTGAAAAAATTTTTGAGGGTCGATCCTCTGGAAACACCATATATTTT
once	-	15	TRBV28	TRBJ2-3	CASITGGAHLDTQYF	TGTGCCAGCATCACCGGAGGGGCTCATTTAGATACGCAGTATTTT
-	TRBD1	18	TRBV7-8	TRBJ2-3	CASSLIQGGQGGTDTQYF	TGTGCCAGCAGCTTAATACAGGGCGGGCAGGGGGGCACAGATACGCAGTATTTT
-	TRBD1	15	TRBV5-1	TRBJ2-7	CASTRTGEGAYEQYF	TGCGCCAGCACCAGGACAGGGGAAGGGGCATACGAGCAGTACTTC
once	-	20	TRBV11-2	TRBJ1-3	CASSLDVVLRQITSGNTIYF	TGTGCCAGCAGCTTAGATGTTGTTTTGAGGCAGATTACCTCTGGAAACACCATATATTTT
few	-	14	TRBV11-1	TRBJ2-1	CASSFTRKGNEQFF	TGTGCCAGCAGCTTTACCAGAAAGGGGAATGAGCAGTTCTTC
-	TRBD1	13	TRBV5-1	TRBJ1-2	CASRNTGGYGYTF	TGCGCCAGCAGAAATACAGGGGGCTATGGCTACACCTTC
-	-	15	TRBV7-3	TRBJ2-3	CASSQRGGNTDTQYF	TGTGCCAGCAGCCAAAGGGGCGGGAACACAGATACGCAGTATTTT
-	TRBD1	15	TRBV2	TRBJ1-2	CASTSGQDSNYGYTF	TGTGCCAGCACCTCGGGACAGGACTCTAACTATGGCTACACCTTC
-	TRBD2	17	TRBV5-6	TRBJ2-1	CASSLGIAGGHYNEQFF	TGTGCCAGCAGCTTGGGGATAGCGGGGGGCCACTACAATGAGCAGTTCTTC
-	TRBD2	16	TRBV7-9	TRBJ2-3	CASRDPAGESTDTQYF	TGTGCCAGCAGGGACCCGGCGGGAGAGAGCACAGATACGCAGTATTTT
-	TRBD1	12	TRBV27	TRBJ1-1	CASRTGVGWAFF	TGTGCCAGCCGTACAGGGGTCGGCTGGGCTTTCTTT
-	-	14	TRBV7-9	TRBJ1-1	CASSSRQSNTEAFF	TGTGCCAGCAGCTCCCGACAGTCGAACACTGAAGCTTTCTTT
-	TRBD2	15	TRBV7-2	TRBJ2-7	CASSLAAGGIHEQYF	TGTGCCAGCAGCTTAGCTGCGGGAGGGATCCACGAGCAGTACTTC
-	TRBD1	14	TRBV28	TRBJ2-7	CASSTPDREIEQYF	TGTGCCAGCAGTACCCCCGACAGGGAAATCGAGCAGTACTTC
-	-	11	TRBV28	TRBJ2-7	CASSRTREQYF	TGTGCCAGCAGCCGGACTCGCGAGCAGTACTTC
-	-	14	TRBV11-2	TRBJ2-7	CASSLLAGPYEQYF	TGTGCCAGCAGCTTGCTGGCAGGGCCCTACGAGCAGTACTTC
-	TRBD1	16	TRBV24-1	TRBJ2-3	CATSDLTGARADTQYF	TGTGCCACCAGTGACCTAACAGGGGCGCGGGCAGATACGCAGTATTTT
-	-	16	TRBV6-6	TRBJ1-3	CASSYSMTGVGNTIYF	TGTGCCAGCAGTTACTCGATGACGGGAGTAGGAAACACCATATATTTT
-	-	14	TRBV6-5	TRBJ1-4	CASSYEQLNEKLFF	TGTGCCAGCAGTTACGAACAGCTTAATGAAAAACTGTTTTTT
-	TRBD2	16	TRBV7-2	TRBJ2-7	CASSLGLSGGAFEQYF	TGTGCCAGCAGCTTAGGATTGTCCGGGGGGGCTTTCGAGCAGTACTTC
-	-	15	TRBV5-5	TRBJ1-2	CASSASGGTRDGYTF	TGTGCCAGCAGCGCATCTGGGGGGACCCGGGATGGCTACACCTTC
-	-	14	TRBV19	TRBJ2-5	CASSRSGYQETQYF	TGTGCCAGTAGTAGGAGCGGGTACCAAGAGACCCAGTACTTC
-	-	15	TRBV11-3	TRBJ2-3	CASSLTRRAEDTQYF	TGTGCCAGCAGCTTAACCCGGAGGGCAGAAGATACGCAGTATTTT
-	TRBD1	12	TRBV18	TRBJ1-1	CASSPGTGEAFF	TGTGCCAGCTCACCTGGGACAGGGGAAGCTTTCTTT